The clone carrying this T cell receptor (beta chain) has only a few counts. The data were obtained in a study of pediatric ulcerative colitis. Clones were read by immunoSEQ multiplex PCR, and TCRdb kept only the in-frame ones, dropping some. This sample yields 45,000 to 75,000 clones, of which 85% to 90% are seen a single time; about 1.5% belongs to the top ten. Looked up from germline, CDR1 is LNHDA and CDR2 is SQIVND (reference sequence). The trim removed 4 bases at V and 7 bases at J, leaving 6 bases unmatched. CDR3 length: 14 amino acids. The V call is TRBV19, the J call TRBJ2-7; 11 bases map to TRBD2. Material: blood. The TCR was taken from a boy aged 5-17 years who was a control in a study of pediatric ulcerative colitis. As DNA, the CDR3 is TGTGCCAGTAGTAAACTAGCGGGAGCTGGTGAGCAGTACTTC. This sequence encodes CASSKLAGAGEQYF.